Following are 21 T cell receptor beta chains from one sample sequenced in a study of human T cells and chemical hapten exposure. Time point described: patch test 1, 2 weeks after DPC sensitization. The sample's treatment: therapeutic diphenylcyclopropenone sensitization with weekly scalp DPC. TCRdb redid the calling of the RACE reads with MiXCR, one entry per CDR3 protein. Here the sample spans under 450,000 distinct CDR3 sequences, roughly 4.8% being singletons. Source: whole blood, taken in connection with sensitization to the hapten diphenylcyclopropenone (DPC). Every receptor here comes from a woman aged 45-65 years with alopecia areata. Some clones in this sample may be carry-over from other donors' samples.

This clonotype was detected many times. The V call is TRBV6-1, the J call TRBJ2-5; D is unresolved. This CDR3 is built from 12 residues. Germline V gives CDR1 MNHNS, CDR2 SASEGT. V was pared by 5 bases and J by 4 bases, with 8 bases between. CDR3 in DNA: TGTGCCAGCAGTAGGACCTCAGAGACCCAGTACTTC. Encoded protein: CASSRTSETQYF.

This clonotype has a handful of counts. The chain joins TRBV6-5 to TRBJ1-5, with D perhaps TRBD1 (6 bases). This CDR3 comprises 14 residues. The ends were cut back, 5 bases at V and 0 bases at J, with 8 bases in the middle. Germline-derived CDR1 and CDR2 are MNHEY and SVGAGI. For the CDR3, the DNA is TGTGCCAGCAGTACACAGGGTAGCAATCAGCCCCAGCATTTT. Amino acid sequence: CASSTQGSNQPQHF.

This clonotype has only a few counts. This chain uses TRBV6-1 with TRBJ1-2; TRBD1 matches 11 bases. This CDR3 has 16 residues. Per the germline V gene, CDR1 is MNHNS and CDR2 is SASEGT. V gave up 7 bases and J gave up 4 bases; unmatched junction bases: 11. Here the CDR3 reads CASKAGQGEWGYGYTF. In DNA form, the CDR3 reads TGTGCCAGCAAGGCGGGACAGGGGGAATGGGGCTATGGCTACACCTTC.

This clonotype was observed a handful of times. V gene TRBV28 combines with J gene TRBJ2-7; TRBD1 might be the D (5 bases). Germline V gene lookup returns CDR1 MDHEN and CDR2 SYDVKM. The CDR3 is made up of 14 amino acids. Trimming shortened V by 7 bases and J by 0 bases, and 13 bases separated the two germline ends. The CDR3 DNA follows: TGTGCCAGCATGCGAACAGGCGGCTCCTACGAGCAGTACTTC. The encoded protein is CASMRTGGSYEQYF.

This clonotype has a count of ten or more. The chain uses TRBV3-1 and TRBJ2-2; D gene uncertain. The CDR3 loop spans 15 amino acids. Trimming removed 0 bases from V and 5 bases from J, with 10 bases in between. Germline V gene sequence: CDR1 LGHDT, CDR2 YNNKEL (reference sequence). This CDR3 reads CASSQDGRSTGELFF. For the CDR3, the DNA is TGTGCCAGCAGCCAAGATGGCAGGTCGACCGGGGAGCTGTTTTTT. Based on the CDR3 plus reference TRBV3-1 and TRBJ2-2, the full variable domain is DTAVSQTPKYLVTQMGNDKSIKCEQNLGHDTMYWYKQDSKKFLKIMFSYNNKELIINETVPNRFSPKSPDKAHLNLHINSLELGDSAVYFCASSQDGRSTGELFFGEGSRLTVL.

Many counts were recorded for this clonotype. The J gene is TRBJ1-1, the V gene TRBV12-3 or TRBV12-4; 9 bases match TRBD1. The V segment lost 7 bases and the J segment 4 bases; nucleotides outside the gene matches: 7. CDR3 length: 14 residues. The CDR3 nucleotides are TGTGCCAGCACCCCGACAGGGGGAGTCACTGAAGCTTTCTTT. As protein: CASTPTGGVTEAFF.

This clonotype was counted ten times or more. The rearrangement uses TRBV7-7 and TRBJ2-1; 13 bases match TRBD2. Germline loops: CDR1 SSHAT, CDR2 FNYEAQ (reference sequence). The length of the CDR3 is 19 residues. The J segment lost 0 bases and the V segment lost 2 bases, leaving 7 bases of the junction unmatched. The CDR3 region has the DNA TGTGCCAGCAGCTTACCAACTAGCGGGGGGGCGAGCTCCTACAATGAGCAGTTCTTC. Its protein is CASSLPTSGGASSYNEQFF. The full variable domain, with the rest looked up from reference TRBV7-7 and TRBJ2-1, is GAGVSQSPRYKVTKRGQDVTLRCDPISSHATLYWYQQALGQGPEFLTYFNYEAQPDKSGLPSDRFSAERPEGSISTLTIQRTEQRDSAMYRCASSLPTSGGASSYNEQFFGPGTRLTVL.

The chain is built from TRBV10-3 and TRBJ2-5, with 11 positions matching TRBD2. CDR1 ENHRY and CDR2 SYGVKD come from the germline V gene. Trimming cost V 3 bases and J 4 bases; bases outside gene matches: 7. The CDR3 covers 16 residues. The CDR3 region has the DNA TGTGCCATCAGTGAATTAGCGGGAGGGCCCTCAGAGACCCAGTACTTC. Protein sequence: CAISELAGGPSETQYF.

V gene TRBV19 combines with J gene TRBJ1-5; D is uncertain. Deletions cut 5 bases from V and 6 bases from J, with 14 bases between. Germline CDR1 LNHDA, CDR2 SQIVND (reference sequence). The CDR3 contains 14 residues. CDR3 protein: CASSPGSAGQPQHF. In DNA, the CDR3 is TGTGCCAGTAGTCCAGGTTCCGCGGGTCAGCCCCAGCATTTT.

The chain uses TRBV3-1 and TRBJ2-5, with D perhaps matching TRBD2 (5 bases). CDR3 length: 14 residues. Germline V gene data show CDR1 as LGHDT and CDR2 as YNNKEL (reference sequence). Trimming shortened V by 7 bases and J by 4 bases, and 16 bases separated the two germline ends. The CDR3 DNA follows: TGTGCCAGCAAGACTAAGGGATCTCGAGAGACCCAGTACTTC. It specifies CASKTKGSRETQYF.

This rearrangement joins TRBV6-6 to TRBJ1-1; a possible D gene is TRBD1 (5 bases). The germline gives CDR1 MNHNY, CDR2 SVGAGI (reference sequence). The V gene lost 5 bases and the J gene lost 6 bases, with 7 bases spanning the gap. CDR3 length: 11 residues. The CDR3 nucleotides read TGTGCCAGCAGTCCGACAGCTGAAGCTTTCTTT. Its protein is CASSPTAEAFF.

This clonotype was counted many times. The chain recombines TRBV20-1 with TRBJ1-4, with no clear D. The CDR3 runs 11 residues. Trimming took 4 bases from V and 12 from J, leaving 12 bases between them. Germline V CDR1 and CDR2: DFQATT, SNEGSKA (reference sequence). CDR3 amino acids: CSAKSRLELFF. CDR3 nucleotides: TGCAGTGCTAAATCCAGGCTTGAACTGTTTTTT.

This clonotype was observed many times. The rearrangement uses TRBV7-9 and TRBJ2-1; 9 bases are a match to TRBD1. V was clipped by 3 bases and J by 8 bases; unmatched bases: 5. The CDR3 is made up of 14 amino acids. CDR1 is SEHNR and CDR2 is FQNEAQ in the germline V gene (reference sequence). The CDR3 nucleotides read TGTGCCAGCAGCTTCCGGGACAGGGACGATGAGCAGTTCTTC. Its protein is CASSFRDRDDEQFF.

This clonotype has a count of ten or more. The chain is built from TRBV7-9 and TRBJ2-3, with a tentative D call TRBD2 (7 bases). V was clipped by 0 bases and J by 5 bases, with 9 bases between them. CDR3 length equals 14 residues. The germline V gene has CDR1 SEHNR and CDR2 FQNEAQ (reference sequence). The CDR3 loop reads CASSLARGRDTQYF. In DNA, the CDR3 is TGTGCCAGCAGCTTAGCGCGGGGGCGAGATACGCAGTATTTT.

The table lists this clonotype with many counts. V is TRBV5-1 and J is TRBJ1-1; 7 positions match TRBD1. The CDR3 extends over 15 amino acids. V lost 3 bases to trimming and J lost 6 bases; unmatched junction nucleotides: 11. Germline values: CDR1 SGHRS, CDR2 YFSETQ. For the CDR3, the DNA is TGCGCCAGCAGCTATGACGGACAGGAAGTAGCTGAAGCTTTCTTT. Its protein is CASSYDGQEVAEAFF.

The sample holds many counts of this clonotype. The V call is TRBV27, the J call TRBJ1-5; D is ambiguous. Trimming cost V 5 bases and J 5 bases, with 10 bases left between them. From germline, CDR1 is MNHEY and CDR2 SMNVEV (reference sequence). The CDR3 has 13 amino acids. The CDR3: CASSMRGYQPQHF. The DNA for the CDR3 is TGTGCCAGCAGTATGCGGGGTTATCAGCCCCAGCATTTT.

This clonotype was counted many times. The chain employs TRBV6-2 or TRBV6-3 and TRBJ1-5; D remains ambiguous. The ends were cut back, 4 bases at V and 2 bases at J, with 12 bases in the middle. CDR3 size: 15 residues. Germline CDR1 reads MNHEY; CDR2 reads SVGEGT. CDR3 residues: CASSSPGNGNQPQHF. As DNA, the CDR3 is TGTGCCAGCAGTTCCCCCGGGAACGGCAATCAGCCCCAGCATTTT.

V is TRBV30 and J is TRBJ1-5; D remains unclear. Germline values: CDR1 GTSNPN, CDR2 SVGIG (reference sequence). The V end lost 1 base, the J end lost 2 bases, and 12 bases lay between the germline ends. The CDR3 spans 15 residues. The CDR3 loop reads CAWSAARDGNQPQHF. Written as DNA, the CDR3 is TGTGCCTGGAGTGCCGCTAGGGATGGCAATCAGCCCCAGCATTTT.

This sequence joins TRBV9 and TRBJ1-1; D might be TRBD1 (5 bases). This CDR3 has 15 residues. V lost 4 bases to trimming and J lost 1 base, with 14 bases between them. Germline V gene sequence: CDR1 SGDLS, CDR2 YYNGEE. The CDR3, as DNA: TGTGCCAGCAGCTCTACAGGACGGCCGAACACTGAAGCTTTCTTT. This sequence encodes CASSSTGRPNTEAFF. Variable domain in full (rest from reference TRBV9 and TRBJ1-1): DSGVTQTPKHLITATGQRVTLRCSPRSGDLSVYWYQQSLDQGLQFLIQYYNGEERAKGNILERFSAQQFPDLHSELNLSSLELGDSALYFCASSSTGRPNTEAFFGQGTRLTVV.

This clonotype was counted ten times or more. The chain employs TRBV11-2 and TRBJ2-7; D gene unclear. The germline V gene encodes CDR1 SGHAT and CDR2 FQNNGV. V was cut by 2 bases and J by 5 bases, with 10 bases left in between. This CDR3 has 13 residues. The CDR3 region is CASSLITADEQYF. CDR3 sequence (DNA): TGTGCCAGCAGCTTAATCACGGCAGACGAGCAGTACTTC.

In this sample, this clonotype turned up many times. The chain has TRBV4-2 and TRBJ2-1; 7 nucleotides match TRBD2. Germline CDR1 and CDR2: LGHNA and YNFKEQ. J lost 9 bases, V lost 3 bases, and 8 bases had no gene match. The CDR3 has 14 amino acids. The CDR3 sequence is CASSQDWTRGEQFF. DNA for the CDR3: TGTGCCAGCAGCCAGGATTGGACTAGAGGTGAGCAGTTCTTC.